Presented here are 28 T cell receptor beta chains from one specimen sequenced in a study of T cells in Graves' hyperthyroidism and ophthalmopathy. Template material for amplifying TCR beta CDR3 regions consisted of RNA transcripts. The TCR CDR3 first-round RT-PCR relied on the HTBI primer set. Each CDR3 protein is one row after TCRdb ran MiXCR on the multiplex PCR reads. The sample has about 400,000 distinct CDR3 sequences; about 15% are singletons. Sequenced: blood. The origin of the receptors is a woman between 18 and 29 years old with Graves' hyperthyroidism.

The sample holds many counts of this clonotype. The rearrangement links TRBV5-5 to TRBJ1-1; D perhaps matches TRBD1 (5 bases). CDR3 size: 15 residues. Germline CDR1 is SGHKS and CDR2 is YYEKEE (reference sequence). V was pared by 0 bases and J by 8 bases, with 17 bases between. CDR3 nucleotides: TGTGCCAGCAGCTTGGGAGCCTGGGGGGGGACCGAAGCTTTCTTT. Translating gives CASSLGAWGGTEAFF.

The CDR3 here is CSVFGHEAFF. CDR3 nucleotides: TGCAGCGTATTCGGGCACGAAGCTTTCTTT. The gene calls are TRBV29-1 and TRBJ1-1; D unresolved. The CDR3 spans 10 residues. The ends were cut back, 6 bases at V and 8 bases at J, with 10 bases in the middle. Germline V gene sequence: CDR1 SQVTM, CDR2 ANQGSEA.

The rearrangement joins TRBV10-3 to TRBJ2-3; 14 nucleotides line up with TRBD2. CDR1 and CDR2 (germline): ENHRY, SYGVKD. The V segment lost 7 bases and the J segment 3 bases; nucleotides outside the gene matches: 6. CDR3 length equals 16 residues. The DNA for the CDR3 is TGTGCCATCACCTGGGGGACTAGCGGGGGTACAGATACGCAGTATTTT. Its protein is CAITWGTSGGTDTQYF.

This clonotype has only a few counts. The chain couples TRBV27 to TRBJ1-5, with D unclear. The CDR3 is 12 residues long. CDR1 and CDR2 from the germline V gene are MNHEY and SMNVEV (reference sequence). Between the trimmed V and J ends, which lost 6 bases and 7 bases, there was a span of 10 bases. The CDR3 DNA follows: TGTGCCAGCAGCCGATTTGGGCAGCCCCAGCATTTT. It encodes CASSRFGQPQHF.

In its sample, this clonotype was seen many times. This sequence joins TRBV12-3 or TRBV12-4 and TRBJ1-1; a weak D match, TRBD1 (6 bases). V gave up 2 bases and J gave up 1 base, with 8 bases separating them. The CDR3 is 14 amino acids. CDR3 nucleotides: TGTGCCAGCAGTTTATTGGGGGCGAACACTGAAGCTTTCTTT. This sequence encodes CASSLLGANTEAFF.

In its sample, this clonotype was seen many times. The rearrangement uses TRBV12-3 or TRBV12-4 and TRBJ1-2, with a tentative D call TRBD1 (6 bases). Trimming took off 5 bases at V and 4 bases at J, with 20 bases between the two ends. This CDR3 has 16 amino acids. The DNA of the CDR3 is TGTGCCAGCAGTCAATCAGCTACCGGGACATTCTATGGCTACACCTTC. Translated: CASSQSATGTFYGYTF.

This clonotype occurred many times. The CDR3 sequence is CASSPRIQGKAFF. The CDR3 DNA follows: TGTGCCAGCAGCCCTCGGATACAGGGTAAAGCTTTCTTT. The chain carries TRBV12-3 or TRBV12-4 and TRBJ1-1; perhaps TRBD1 as D (6 bases). The CDR3 covers 13 residues. V lost 6 bases to trimming and J lost 9 bases, with 17 bases between them.

The V and J genes are TRBV5-1 and TRBJ2-7; 9 nucleotides match TRBD2. There are 16 residues in the CDR3. CDR1 and CDR2 (germline): SGHRS, YFSETQ. The V segment lost 0 bases and the J segment 7 bases; nucleotides outside the gene matches: 11. CDR3 amino acids: CASSLDTSGPWVEQYF. The DNA for the CDR3 is TGCGCCAGCAGCTTGGACACTAGCGGGCCTTGGGTAGAGCAGTACTTC.

V gene TRBV7-9 combines with J gene TRBJ1-4, with 8 bases matching TRBD1. V lost 5 bases, J lost 10 bases, and 30 bases stayed unmatched. The CDR3 is 21 amino acids. Germline CDR1 is SEHNR and CDR2 is FQNEAQ (reference sequence). The CDR3 DNA reads as TGTGCCAGCAGCCCCCGCCCCGACAGGGGAAAACCTTCCGGGCCCCGGGTAAAACTGTTTTTT. Translated: CASSPRPDRGKPSGPRVKLFF.

This clonotype was counted ten times or more. The rearrangement uses TRBV5-6 and TRBJ2-7; tentatively, D is TRBD2 (6 bases). V lost 4 bases to trimming and J lost 3 bases, with 14 bases between them. The CDR3 runs 14 residues. CDR1 is SGHDT, CDR2 YYEEEE, per germline. In DNA, the CDR3 is TGTGCCAGCAGCGCCACTAGCAGCCGCTACGAGCAGTACTTC. Translation: CASSATSSRYEQYF.

The chain joins TRBV29-1 to TRBJ1-2, with a weak D call TRBD1 (5 bases). Trimming shortened V by 3 bases and J by 6 bases, and 14 bases separated the two germline ends. The CDR3 has 13 residues. Germline V gene lookup returns CDR1 SQVTM and CDR2 ANQGSEA. The CDR3 spells CSVDFWGTDGYTF. The DNA for the CDR3 is TGCAGCGTTGACTTCTGGGGGACGGATGGCTACACCTTC.

This clonotype was counted ten times or more. The V and J genes are TRBV28 and TRBJ1-5; D uncertain. Trimming removed 2 bases from V and 3 bases from J, with 8 bases in between. The CDR3 runs 14 residues. The V gene's germline CDR1 is MDHEN and CDR2 SYDVKM. CDR3: CASSLPTTNQPQHF. The CDR3 DNA sequence: TGTGCCAGCAGTTTACCCACAACCAATCAGCCCCAGCATTTT.

The chain combines TRBV6-1 with TRBJ2-1, with 16 bases aligning to TRBD2. Losses at the gene ends were 6 bases for V and 4 bases for J; bases not matched to a gene: 9. Germline V gene sequence: CDR1 MNHNS, CDR2 SASEGT. CDR3 length equals 18 residues. The CDR3 loop is CASRPGLAGGPRYNEQFF. In DNA, the CDR3 is TGTGCCAGCAGGCCGGGACTAGCGGGAGGGCCCCGTTACAATGAGCAGTTCTTC.

This clonotype has only a few counts. This sequence joins TRBV4-1 and TRBJ2-2; 9 bases agree with TRBD1. Germline V gives CDR1 MGHRA, CDR2 YSYEKL. CDR3 length: 15 residues. V lost 4 bases to trimming and J lost 6 bases; unmatched junction nucleotides: 6. The CDR3 is CASSPGQGRSGELFF. For the CDR3, the DNA is TGCGCCAGCAGCCCAGGACAGGGGAGATCCGGGGAGCTGTTTTTT.

Only a few counts were recorded for this clonotype. J is TRBJ2-7 and V is TRBV14; 10 bases fit TRBD1. Germline V gene data show CDR1 as SGHDN and CDR2 as FVKESK. This CDR3 contains 16 residues. The V and J ends lost 1 base and 2 bases, in that order; junction bases with no gene match: 5. The CDR3 here is CASSQVRDRGPYEQYF. CDR3 DNA: TGTGCCAGCAGCCAAGTGAGGGACAGGGGTCCCTACGAGCAGTACTTC.

A word on this clonotype: One junction end disagrees with the germline gene, perhaps due to a read error. The rearrangement links TRBV10-2 to TRBJ1-3; D is uncertain. CDR3 size: 12 residues. CDR1 is WSHSY, CDR2 SAAADI, per germline. The CDR3 sequence is CAGSRQGNTIYF. The CDR3 DNA is TGCGCCGGCAGCCGTCAGGGAAACACCATATATTTT.

The chain has TRBV19 and TRBJ1-1, with D unresolved. Germline CDR1 reads LNHDA; CDR2 reads SQIVND (reference sequence). This CDR3 has 12 residues. Trimming took 8 bases from V and 6 from J, leaving 13 bases between them. The CDR3 DNA sequence: TGTGCCAGTTTCGGGCCATTCGCTGAAGCTTTCTTT. Amino acid sequence: CASFGPFAEAFF.

This clonotype was seen ten or more times. J is TRBJ2-3 and V is TRBV5-1; D unclear. Germline loops: CDR1 SGHRS, CDR2 YFSETQ. This CDR3 has 14 amino acids. The V end was cut by 4 bases, the J end by 3 bases, with 12 bases between. The chain's CDR3 is CASSRDMGTDTQYF. DNA of the CDR3: TGCGCCAGCAGCAGAGACATGGGAACAGATACGCAGTATTTT.

This clonotype showed up many times. CDR3: CASSLGASEGEQFF. In DNA form, the CDR3 reads TGTGCCAGCAGCTTAGGGGCTAGCGAGGGTGAGCAGTTCTTC. This sequence joins TRBV7-9 and TRBJ2-1, with a possible D match to TRBD2 (6 bases). V was trimmed by 1 base and J by 9 bases, leaving 13 bases between them. The CDR3 is made up of 14 amino acids. The germline V gene has CDR1 SEHNR and CDR2 FQNEAQ (reference sequence).

This clonotype was counted many times. V and J are TRBV9 and TRBJ2-1, with 9 bases fitting TRBD1. CDR1 and CDR2 from the germline V gene are SGDLS and YYNGEE. The CDR3 extends over 15 amino acids. Trimming removed 2 bases from V and 8 bases from J; junction bases left unmatched: 8. The CDR3 DNA sequence: TGTGCCAGCAGCGTGGAAACAGGGGGCTGGGATGAGCAGTTCTTC. This codes for CASSVETGGWDEQFF.

This clonotype was recorded at least ten times. The V and J genes are TRBV12-5 and TRBJ1-1; D remains ambiguous. The V gene lost 1 base and the J gene lost 4 bases, with 10 bases spanning the gap. From germline, CDR1 is LGHNT and CDR2 FRNRAP. The CDR3 has 14 amino acids. DNA of the CDR3: TGTGCTAGTGGTTTGGGAGGGAGGGCCACTGAAGCTTTCTTT. It is translated as CASGLGGRATEAFF.

CDR3 nucleotide sequence: TGTGCCAGTAGTATAGCTGGCTATGGCTACACCTTC. Translated, it gives CASSIAGYGYTF. This chain links TRBV19 with TRBJ1-2; D remains ambiguous. With 1 base removed from V and 4 bases from J, the gap between germline ends came to 4 bases. Germline V CDR1 and CDR2: LNHDA, SQIVND (reference sequence). The CDR3 runs to 12 residues.

This sequence joins TRBV4-2 and TRBJ2-1, with 13 bases matching TRBD2. Trimming at V came to 1 base and at J to 8 bases, leaving 5 bases not matched to a gene. Germline values: CDR1 LGHNA, CDR2 YNFKEQ. The CDR3 is made up of 16 amino acids. The CDR3 DNA follows: TGTGCCAGCAGCCAAGCCGGGACTAGCGGGACCCATGAGCAGTTCTTC. Its protein is CASSQAGTSGTHEQFF.

The table lists this clonotype with many counts. The chain couples TRBV5-1 to TRBJ2-1, with D perhaps TRBD2 (6 bases). V was cut by 3 bases and J by 6 bases, with 13 bases left in between. Germline CDR1 is SGHRS and CDR2 is YFSETQ. CDR3 size: 14 residues. The CDR3 is CASSSLATSNEQFF. The CDR3 region has the DNA TGCGCCAGCAGCTCTCTAGCGACTTCCAATGAGCAGTTCTTC.

Ten or more counts support this clonotype. The chain employs TRBV11-1 and TRBJ2-3; D is unclear. V was trimmed by 1 base and J by 7 bases, leaving 6 bases between them. Germline CDR1 and CDR2: SGHAT and FQDESV (reference sequence). This CDR3 is built from 12 residues. CDR3 in amino acids: CASSLGGNTQYF. The CDR3 DNA follows: TGTGCCAGCAGCTTAGGGGGAAATACGCAGTATTTT.

This clonotype was picked up a small number of times. This rearrangement joins TRBV29-1 to TRBJ2-3; D is unresolved. Trimming pared 6 bases from V and 5 bases from J, leaving 9 bases between. CDR3 length: 11 residues. From germline, CDR1 is SQVTM and CDR2 ANQGSEA. The CDR3 region has the DNA TGCAGCGTCCGCAACGGAGATACGCAGTATTTT. It specifies CSVRNGDTQYF.

The chain has TRBV6-1 and TRBJ1-3, with D perhaps TRBD1 (5 bases). Germline V lookup: CDR1 MNHNS, CDR2 SASEGT. The ends were cut back, 0 bases at V and 0 bases at J, with 9 bases in the middle. The CDR3 loop spans 16 amino acids. In DNA, the CDR3 is TGTGCCAGCAGTGAAGCACAGGCAAGCTCTGGAAACACCATATATTTT. Translating it yields CASSEAQASSGNTIYF.

The chain joins TRBV7-2 to TRBJ2-7; 8 bases fit TRBD2. The CDR3 runs to 17 residues. The J segment lost 0 bases and the V segment lost 1 base, leaving 8 bases of the junction unmatched. Germline lookup yields CDR1 SGHTA and CDR2 FQGNSA. The CDR3 bases are TGTGCCAGCAGCTTAGGTGGGACGGGAGGGCTCTCCTACGAGCAGTACTTC. Residues: CASSLGGTGGLSYEQYF.